This T cell receptor (beta chain) originates from a study of T-cell reconstitution after alpha-beta-depleted transplantation in children. Concerning this clonotype: Its antigen is not identified.

A library of TCRbeta sequences, prepared with unique molecular identifiers, was generated. In TCRdb, the PCR reads were re-called with MiXCR into one record per CDR3 protein. The table has some 550,000 distinct CDR3 sequences, more than 20% seen once; the top ten hold roughly 15%. Study conclusions and caveats: In patients about two months after transplant, alpha-beta T cells reportedly arose from several hundred expanded graft clones. The high TCRbeta diversity at day 60 in some patients came from surviving recipient T cells and thymic progenitors. Fresh T-cell production supplied most of the T-cell counts and diversity seen one year after transplant.

The CDR3 loop spans 16 amino acids. V dropped 7 bases and J dropped 0; count of bases not matched to a gene: 9. Looked up from germline, CDR1 is MDHEN and CDR2 is SYDVKM. The clonotype comes from a boy under two years old who had a stem cell transplant for acute myeloid leukemia, so the T cells may come from the graft donor. Sequenced here: PBMCs, mostly from graft donor cells, sampled 360 days after TCRalphabeta/CD19-depleted stem cell transplant. The V gene is TRBV28, the J gene TRBJ1-2, with TRBD1 matching 9 bases. CDR3 residues: CASKEGQGMTNYGYTF. For the CDR3, the DNA is TGTGCCAGCAAAGAGGGACAGGGCATGACTAACTATGGCTACACCTTC.